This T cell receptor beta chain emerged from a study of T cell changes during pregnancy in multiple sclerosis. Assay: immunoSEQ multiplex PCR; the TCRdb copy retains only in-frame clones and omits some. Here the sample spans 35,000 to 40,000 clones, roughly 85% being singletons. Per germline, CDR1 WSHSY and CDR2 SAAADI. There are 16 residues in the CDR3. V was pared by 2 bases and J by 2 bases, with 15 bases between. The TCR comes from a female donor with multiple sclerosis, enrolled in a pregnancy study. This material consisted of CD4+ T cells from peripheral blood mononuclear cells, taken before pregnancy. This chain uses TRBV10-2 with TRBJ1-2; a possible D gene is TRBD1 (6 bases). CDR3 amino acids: CASSELERGANYGYTF. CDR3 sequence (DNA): TGCGCCAGCAGTGAGCTGGAGCGGGGGGCGAACTATGGCTACACCTTC.